This T cell receptor (beta chain) was observed in a study of OX40 agonist ivuxolimab in advanced cancers. Study-level findings and limits: CD4+ T cells averaged fewer expanded clones than CD8+ T cells.

Germline V gene lookup returns CDR1 MNHEY and CDR2 SVGAGI. V lost 0 bases and J 8 bases, leaving 10 bases between the germline ends. The CDR3 contains 13 residues. Only in-frame clones appear in the TCRdb table, and some are missing; sequencing was by immunoSEQ multiplex PCR. Of around 13,000 clones listed, approximately 72% were seen once; the top ten hold less than 40%. About this clone: Its antigen is undetermined.

The chain couples TRBV6-5 to TRBJ1-2, with D possibly being TRBD1 (5 bases). Sequenced material: CD4+ or CD8+ T cells sorted from blood, taken in a trial of the OX40 agonist ivuxolimab. This TCR derives from an adult with an advanced solid tumor such as melanoma, head and neck, liver or kidney cancer. This chain's CDR3 is CASSYSRGAGYTF. CDR3 DNA sequence: TGTGCCAGCAGTTACTCGAGAGGGGCCGGCTACACCTTC.